This T cell receptor (beta chain) was sequenced during a study of CD8 T cells in Susac syndrome. Study-level results: The relatively small number of individuals in the TCR sequencing and HLA analysis was acknowledged by the study.

Random hexamers were used to reverse transcribe an amount of about 0.45 to 1 ug RNA. TCRdb reprocessed the immunoSEQ multiplex PCR reads with MiXCR, giving one entry per CDR3 protein. The data hold roughly 160,000 distinct CDR3 sequences, with just under 95% observed a single time. Trimming shortened V by 1 base and J by 5 bases, and 14 bases separated the two germline ends. CDR1 and CDR2 (germline): LGHNA, YSLEER. The CDR3 contains 15 residues. In regard to this clonotype: Its antigen remains unknown.

The sequenced sample consisted of CD4+ T cells from PBMCs. This chain links TRBV4-3 with TRBJ1-1, with D perhaps TRBD1 (6 bases). This receptor was taken from a human donor in good health. The chain's CDR3 is CASSQGVVRGTEAFF. In DNA form, the CDR3 reads TGCGCCAGCAGCCAAGGAGTCGTCAGGGGAACTGAAGCTTTCTTT.